This T cell receptor beta chain was obtained from a study of Graves' ophthalmopathy and Graves' hyperthyroidism. The V gene end was trimmed by 5 bases and the J gene end by 4 bases; junction bases not matched to a gene: 7. Germline assignment: CDR1 MDHEN and CDR2 SYDVKM. This CDR3 has 14 amino acids. TCR beta CDR3 regions were amplified from RNA transcripts. Following a first-round RT-PCR that used HTBI primers, a second-round multiplex PCR was carried out. TCRdb called the multiplex PCR reads again in MiXCR, with one record for every CDR3 protein. The repertoire holds under 350,000 distinct CDR3 sequences, with 15% to 20% as singletons. This clonotype was detected ten times or more.

The specimen sequenced was peripheral blood. The chain combines TRBV28 with TRBJ1-2; 7 nucleotides line up with TRBD1. This TCR was sampled from an adult man with Graves' ophthalmopathy. DNA for the CDR3: TGTGCCAGCAGTGATGACAGGGTCCTCTATGGCTACACCTTC. Amino acids: CASSDDRVLYGYTF.